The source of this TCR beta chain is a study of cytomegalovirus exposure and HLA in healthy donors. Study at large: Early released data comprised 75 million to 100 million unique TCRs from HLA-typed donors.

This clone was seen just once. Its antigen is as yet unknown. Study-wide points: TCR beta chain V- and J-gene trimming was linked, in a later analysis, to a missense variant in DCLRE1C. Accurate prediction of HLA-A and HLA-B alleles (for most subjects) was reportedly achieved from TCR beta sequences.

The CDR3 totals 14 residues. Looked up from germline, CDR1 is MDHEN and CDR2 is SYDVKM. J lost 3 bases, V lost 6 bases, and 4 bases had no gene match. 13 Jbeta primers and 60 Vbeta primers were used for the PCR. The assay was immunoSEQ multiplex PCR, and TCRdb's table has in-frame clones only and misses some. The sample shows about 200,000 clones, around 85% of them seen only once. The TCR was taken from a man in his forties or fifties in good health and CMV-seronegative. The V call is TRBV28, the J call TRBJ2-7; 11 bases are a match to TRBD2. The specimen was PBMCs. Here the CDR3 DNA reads TGTGCCAGCAGCAAACTAGCGGGAGTCTACGAGCAGTACTTC. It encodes CASSKLAGVYEQYF.